This T cell receptor beta chain was captured in a study of blood T cell repertoires in COVID-19. Background on the study: COVID-19 samples from acute and convalescent phases originated in the United States, Italy and Spain.

Original analysis: How many nucleated cells were present was estimated from reference gene primer amplification. The method was immunoSEQ multiplex PCR; TCRdb's version includes in-frame clones alone and lacks a portion of them. Clone size and the V and J calls come from that table; the DNA yielded D and trimming. The repertoire holds some 260,000 clones, with around 84% as singletons. The TCR comes from a man aged 25-40 years with acute COVID-19. The specimen was PBMCs or T cells enriched from blood (not recorded which).

CDR3 bases: TGTGCCTGGAGCCCCGCGGGGGAGCAGTATTTT. Protein product: CAWSPAGEQYF. The rearrangement joins TRBV30 to TRBJ2-3, with 7 bases lining up with TRBD2. Germline V gene lookup returns CDR1 GTSNPN and CDR2 SVGIG (reference sequence). V trimming: 3 bases; J trimming: 11 bases; junction bases outside the gene matches: 5. This CDR3 is built from 11 residues. The entire variable domain, with the rest obtained from reference TRBV30 and TRBJ2-3, is as follows: SQTIHQWPATLVQPVGSPLSLECTVEGTSNPNLYWYRQAAGRGLQLLFYSVGIGQISSEVPQNLSASRPQDRQFILSSKKLLLSDSGFYLCAWSPAGEQYFGPGTRLTVL.